This T cell receptor beta chain was identified during a study of blood T cell repertoires in COVID-19. The wider study: Sites in the United States, Italy and Spain provided acute and convalescent COVID-19 samples. PBMCs, B-cell-depleted T cells, or T cells were the source of the cDNA or gDNA that made up the material.

V dropped 2 bases and J dropped 7; count of bases not matched to a gene: 14. The CDR3 has 18 residues. Germline values: CDR1 MGHRA, CDR2 YSYEKL. Per the authors' pipeline: Estimates of nucleated cell counts were drawn from the amplification of reference gene primers. Profiled with immunoSEQ multiplex PCR; TCRdb holds only in-frame clones, not every one. D and trimming were read from the DNA, whereas the V and J calls and clone size are those reported in that table. The data show fewer than 110,000 clones, approximately 90% seen once. V usage is TRBV4-1 and J usage is TRBJ2-1; TRBD2 aligns across 10 bases. Sequencing was done on a sample of peripheral blood. The clonotype originates from a man aged 50 or older with active or convalescent COVID-19. The CDR3 is CASSQPPLWRSGRNEQFF. The CDR3 bases are TGCGCCAGCAGCCAACCACCCCTATGGCGTAGCGGGAGGAATGAGCAGTTCTTC.